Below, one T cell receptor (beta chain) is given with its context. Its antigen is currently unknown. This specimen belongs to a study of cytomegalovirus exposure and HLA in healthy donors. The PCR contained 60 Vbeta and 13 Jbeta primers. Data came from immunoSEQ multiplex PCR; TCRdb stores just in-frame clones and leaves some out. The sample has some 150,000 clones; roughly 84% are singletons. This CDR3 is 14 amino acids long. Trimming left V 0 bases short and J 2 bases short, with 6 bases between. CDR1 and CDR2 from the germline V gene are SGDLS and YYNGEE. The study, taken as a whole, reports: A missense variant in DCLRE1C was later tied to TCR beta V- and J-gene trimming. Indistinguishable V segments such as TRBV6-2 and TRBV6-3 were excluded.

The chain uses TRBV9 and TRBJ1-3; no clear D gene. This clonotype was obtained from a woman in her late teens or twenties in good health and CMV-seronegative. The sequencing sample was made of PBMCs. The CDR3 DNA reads TGTGCCAGCAGCGTAGAGGAGCCTGGAAACACCATATATTTT. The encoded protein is CASSVEEPGNTIYF.